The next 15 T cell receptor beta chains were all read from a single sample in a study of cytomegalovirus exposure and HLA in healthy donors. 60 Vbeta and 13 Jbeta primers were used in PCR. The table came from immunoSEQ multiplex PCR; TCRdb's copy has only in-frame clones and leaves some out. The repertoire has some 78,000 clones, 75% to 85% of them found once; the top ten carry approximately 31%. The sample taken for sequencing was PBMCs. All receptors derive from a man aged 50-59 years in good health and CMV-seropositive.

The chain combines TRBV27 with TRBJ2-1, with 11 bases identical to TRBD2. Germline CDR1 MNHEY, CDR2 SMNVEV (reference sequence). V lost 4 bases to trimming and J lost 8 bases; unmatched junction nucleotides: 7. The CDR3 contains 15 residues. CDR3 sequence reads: CASSSLAGVSYEQFF. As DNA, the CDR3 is TGTGCCAGCAGTTCACTAGCGGGAGTTAGCTATGAGCAGTTCTTC.

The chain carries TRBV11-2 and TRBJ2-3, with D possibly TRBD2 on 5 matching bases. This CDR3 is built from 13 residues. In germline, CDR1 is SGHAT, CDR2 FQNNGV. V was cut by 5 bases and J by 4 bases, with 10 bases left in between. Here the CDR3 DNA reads TGTGCCAGCAGCATCGGACTGGCAGATACGCAGTATTTT. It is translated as CASSIGLADTQYF.

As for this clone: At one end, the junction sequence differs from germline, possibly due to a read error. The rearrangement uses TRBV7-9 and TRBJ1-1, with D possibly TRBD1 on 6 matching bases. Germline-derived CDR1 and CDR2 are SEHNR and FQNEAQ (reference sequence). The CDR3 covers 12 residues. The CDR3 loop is CSSLGAGTEAFF. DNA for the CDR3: TGTTCCAGCCTGGGGGCTGGCACTGAAGCTTTCTTT.

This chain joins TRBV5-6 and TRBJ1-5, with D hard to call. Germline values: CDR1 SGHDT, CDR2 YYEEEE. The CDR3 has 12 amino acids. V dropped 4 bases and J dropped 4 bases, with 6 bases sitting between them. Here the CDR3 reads CASSALNQPQHF. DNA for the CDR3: TGTGCCAGCAGCGCCCTAAATCAGCCCCAGCATTTT.

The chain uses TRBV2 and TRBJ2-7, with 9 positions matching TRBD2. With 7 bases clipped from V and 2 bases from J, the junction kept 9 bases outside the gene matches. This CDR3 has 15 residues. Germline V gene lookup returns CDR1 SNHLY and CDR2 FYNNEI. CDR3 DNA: TGTGCCAGCAACCGCCCGGGACTAGCCCCCTACGAGCAGTACTTC. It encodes CASNRPGLAPYEQYF.

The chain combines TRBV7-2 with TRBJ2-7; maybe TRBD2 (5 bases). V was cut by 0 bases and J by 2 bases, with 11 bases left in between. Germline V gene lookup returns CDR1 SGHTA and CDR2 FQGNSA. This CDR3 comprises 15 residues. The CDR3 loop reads CASSLAVGDTYEQYF. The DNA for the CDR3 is TGTGCCAGCAGCTTAGCGGTCGGGGATACCTACGAGCAGTACTTC.

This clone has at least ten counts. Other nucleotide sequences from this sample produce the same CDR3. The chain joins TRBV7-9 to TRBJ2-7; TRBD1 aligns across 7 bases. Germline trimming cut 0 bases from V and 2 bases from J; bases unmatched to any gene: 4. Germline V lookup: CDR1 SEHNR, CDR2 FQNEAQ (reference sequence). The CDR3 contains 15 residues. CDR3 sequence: CASSLASGGTYEQYF. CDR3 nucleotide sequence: TGTGCCAGCAGCTTAGCTTCAGGGGGTACCTACGAGCAGTACTTC.

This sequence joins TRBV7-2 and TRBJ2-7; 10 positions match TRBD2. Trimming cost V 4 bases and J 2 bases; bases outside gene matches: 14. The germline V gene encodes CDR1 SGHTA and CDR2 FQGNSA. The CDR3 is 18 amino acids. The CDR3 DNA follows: TGTGCCAGCAGCTCCAATACAATAGCGGGAGGACTGACCTACGAGCAGTACTTC. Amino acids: CASSSNTIAGGLTYEQYF.

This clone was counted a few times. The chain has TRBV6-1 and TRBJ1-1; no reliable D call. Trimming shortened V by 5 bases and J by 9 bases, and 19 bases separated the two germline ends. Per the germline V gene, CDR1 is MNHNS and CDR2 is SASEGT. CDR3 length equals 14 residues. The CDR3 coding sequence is TGTGCCAGCAGTCCACCTCCTAACAGAGGGAAAGCTTTCTTT. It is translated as CASSPPPNRGKAFF.

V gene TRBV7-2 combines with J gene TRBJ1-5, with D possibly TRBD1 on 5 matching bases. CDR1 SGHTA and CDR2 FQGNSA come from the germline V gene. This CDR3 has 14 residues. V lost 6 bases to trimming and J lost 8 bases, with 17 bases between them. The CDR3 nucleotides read TGTGCCAGCAGACCGGGACTGATATCAGAGCCCCAGCATTTT. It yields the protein CASRPGLISEPQHF.

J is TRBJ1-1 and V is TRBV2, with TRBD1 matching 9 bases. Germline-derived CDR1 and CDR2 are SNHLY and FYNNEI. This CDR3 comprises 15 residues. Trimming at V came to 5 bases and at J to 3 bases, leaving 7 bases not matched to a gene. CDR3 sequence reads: CASSTTGGEYTEAFF. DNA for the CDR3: TGTGCCAGCAGTACCACAGGGGGCGAGTACACTGAAGCTTTCTTT.

The CDR3 nucleotides are TGTGCCAGCAGCTCGACAGGCCAGACTAATGAAAAACTGTTTTTT. Amino acid sequence: CASSSTGQTNEKLFF. The chain carries TRBV7-2 and TRBJ1-4, with D perhaps matching TRBD1 (6 bases). V lost 4 bases and J lost 2, with 11 bases in between. The CDR3 totals 15 residues. Looked up from germline, CDR1 is SGHTA and CDR2 is FQGNSA.

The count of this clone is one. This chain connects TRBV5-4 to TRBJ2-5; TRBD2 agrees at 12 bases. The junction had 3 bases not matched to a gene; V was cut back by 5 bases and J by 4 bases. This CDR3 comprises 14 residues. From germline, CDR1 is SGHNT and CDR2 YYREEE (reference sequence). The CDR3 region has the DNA TGTGCCAGCAGGGGACTAGCGGGTGGAGAGACCCAGTACTTC. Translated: CASRGLAGGETQYF. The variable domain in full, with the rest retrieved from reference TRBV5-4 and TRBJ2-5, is ETGVTQSPTHLIKTRGQQVTLRCSSQSGHNTVSWYQQALGQGPQFIFQYYREEENGRGNFPPRFSGLQFPNYSSELNVNALELDDSALYLCASRGLAGGETQYFGPGTRLLVL.

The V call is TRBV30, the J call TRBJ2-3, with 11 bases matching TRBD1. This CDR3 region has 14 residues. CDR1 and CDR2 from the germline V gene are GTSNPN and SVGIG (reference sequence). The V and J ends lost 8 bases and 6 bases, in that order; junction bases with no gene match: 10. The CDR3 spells CAGSGDRGFDTQYF. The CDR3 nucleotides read TGTGCCGGCAGCGGGGACAGGGGGTTTGATACGCAGTATTTT.

CDR3 coding DNA: TGCGCCAGCAGCCAAGATACAGGGGAGGCTGGAAACACCATATATTTT. Its protein product is CASSQDTGEAGNTIYF. The J gene is TRBJ1-3, the V gene TRBV4-3, with 7 bases matching TRBD1. The trim removed 0 bases at V and 2 bases at J, leaving 4 bases unmatched. CDR3 length: 16 residues. Germline CDR1 and CDR2: LGHNA and YSLEER.